The text below deals with one TCR beta chain. Some clones are missing from TCRdb's copy, which holds only in-frame ones; the method was immunoSEQ multiplex PCR. Among fewer than 85,000 clones listed, around 92% were seen once. This record comes from a study of T cell changes during pregnancy in multiple sclerosis. Here the sequenced sample was peripheral blood, taken in the third trimester of pregnancy. The sequence came from a female donor in good health, enrolled as a control in a pregnancy study.

DNA of the CDR3: TGCGCCAGCAGCTTCGAGGGTTCCAACTATGGCTACACCTTC. Protein: CASSFEGSNYGYTF. V and J are TRBV5-1 and TRBJ1-2; unclear D gene. From germline, CDR1 is SGHRS and CDR2 YFSETQ. This CDR3 spans 14 amino acids. Trimming took off 2 bases at V and 2 bases at J, with 10 bases between the two ends.